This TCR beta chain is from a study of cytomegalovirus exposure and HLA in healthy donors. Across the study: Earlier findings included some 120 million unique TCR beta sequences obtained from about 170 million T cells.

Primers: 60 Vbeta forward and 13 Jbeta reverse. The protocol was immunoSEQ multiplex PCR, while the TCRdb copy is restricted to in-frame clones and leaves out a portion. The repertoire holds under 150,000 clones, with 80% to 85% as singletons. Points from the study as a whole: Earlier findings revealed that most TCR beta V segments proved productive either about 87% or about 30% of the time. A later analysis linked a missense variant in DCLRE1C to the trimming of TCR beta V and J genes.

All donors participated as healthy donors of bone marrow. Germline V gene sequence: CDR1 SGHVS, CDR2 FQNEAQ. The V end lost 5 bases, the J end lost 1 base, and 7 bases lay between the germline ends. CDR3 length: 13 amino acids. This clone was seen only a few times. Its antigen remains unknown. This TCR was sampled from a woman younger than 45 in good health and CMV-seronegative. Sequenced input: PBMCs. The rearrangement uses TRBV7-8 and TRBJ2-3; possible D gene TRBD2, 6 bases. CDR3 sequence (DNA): TGTGCCAGCAGCGCTAGCGGCACAGATACGCAGTATTTT. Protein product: CASSASGTDTQYF.